These T cell receptor beta chains were read from a single sample in a study of human T cells and chemical hapten exposure. Each CDR3 protein is one row after TCRdb ran MiXCR on the reads. The table lists around 120,000 distinct CDR3 sequences, 8.5% of them singletons. The sequenced sample was whole blood. The source of these receptors is a human donor in good health. Some clones in this sample may be carry-over from other donors' samples. CDR3s include the opening cysteine and the closing phenylalanine or tryptophan. D genes are given only for firm matches. Size tells how often a clone was seen (once, few, many) or the class of an expanded clone, and some rows leave it out.

TRBV5-4	.	TRBJ2-7	.	CASSRGAEAYEQYF	TGTGCCAGCAGCAGGGGGGCAGAGGCCTACGAGCAGTACTTC
TRBV10-3	TRBD2	TRBJ2-3	.	CAIRTSGGDATTDTQYF	TGTGCCATCAGGACTAGCGGGGGCGATGCTACCACAGATACGCAGTATTTT
TRBV2	.	TRBJ2-1	.	CASSVERNEQFF	TGTGCCAGCAGTGTGGAGAGAAATGAGCAGTTCTTC
TRBV7-6	.	TRBJ1-1	few	CASRETVNTEAFF	TGTGCCAGCAGGGAAACAGTGAACACTGAAGCTTTCTTT
TRBV7-8	TRBD1	TRBJ1-5	many	CASSLSGTGGPPTQHF	TGTGCCAGCAGCCTTTCCGGGACAGGGGGCCCCCCCACCCAGCATTTT
TRBV4-1	TRBD2	TRBJ2-2	.	CASSQDNLAGFDGELFF	TGCGCCAGCAGCCAAGATAACCTAGCGGGATTCGACGGGGAGCTGTTTTTT
TRBV20-1	.	TRBJ2-1	few	CSARESSDLRSYNEQFF	TGCAGTGCTAGAGAAAGCTCAGACCTCCGGTCCTACAATGAGCAGTTCTTC
TRBV15	.	TRBJ2-3	.	CATSGSPGRVQTADTQYF	TGTGCCACCAGCGGATCACCGGGCCGGGTTCAGACGGCAGATACGCAGTATTTT
TRBV7-9	TRBD2	TRBJ2-7	.	CASRRAGGEYEQYF	TGTGCCAGCCGCCGCGCGGGGGGTGAATACGAGCAGTACTTC
TRBV12-3/TRBV12-4	.	TRBJ1-1	.	CASSPDKEAFF	TGTGCCAGCAGCCCTGACAAAGAAGCTTTCTTT
TRBV30	TRBD2	TRBJ2-1	few	CAWTIAGGINEQFF	TGTGCCTGGACGATAGCGGGAGGCATAAATGAGCAGTTCTTC
TRBV11-1	TRBD2	TRBJ2-2	.	CASSPPAGTSVPGELFF	TGTGCCAGCAGCCCCCCCGCCGGGACTAGCGTTCCCGGGGAGCTGTTTTTT
TRBV29-1	TRBD1	TRBJ1-2	.	CSVVPRQGRGYTF	TGCAGCGTTGTCCCACGACAGGGGAGAGGCTACACCTTC
TRBV4-2	TRBD2	TRBJ2-5	few	CASSHLPLAGGGKETQYF	TGTGCCAGCAGCCATCTCCCATTAGCGGGAGGGGGGAAAGAGACCCAGTACTTC
TRBV7-6	TRBD2	TRBJ2-7	.	CASSRIAGGPSEQYF	TGTGCCAGCAGCAGAATAGCGGGAGGGCCGAGCGAGCAGTACTTC